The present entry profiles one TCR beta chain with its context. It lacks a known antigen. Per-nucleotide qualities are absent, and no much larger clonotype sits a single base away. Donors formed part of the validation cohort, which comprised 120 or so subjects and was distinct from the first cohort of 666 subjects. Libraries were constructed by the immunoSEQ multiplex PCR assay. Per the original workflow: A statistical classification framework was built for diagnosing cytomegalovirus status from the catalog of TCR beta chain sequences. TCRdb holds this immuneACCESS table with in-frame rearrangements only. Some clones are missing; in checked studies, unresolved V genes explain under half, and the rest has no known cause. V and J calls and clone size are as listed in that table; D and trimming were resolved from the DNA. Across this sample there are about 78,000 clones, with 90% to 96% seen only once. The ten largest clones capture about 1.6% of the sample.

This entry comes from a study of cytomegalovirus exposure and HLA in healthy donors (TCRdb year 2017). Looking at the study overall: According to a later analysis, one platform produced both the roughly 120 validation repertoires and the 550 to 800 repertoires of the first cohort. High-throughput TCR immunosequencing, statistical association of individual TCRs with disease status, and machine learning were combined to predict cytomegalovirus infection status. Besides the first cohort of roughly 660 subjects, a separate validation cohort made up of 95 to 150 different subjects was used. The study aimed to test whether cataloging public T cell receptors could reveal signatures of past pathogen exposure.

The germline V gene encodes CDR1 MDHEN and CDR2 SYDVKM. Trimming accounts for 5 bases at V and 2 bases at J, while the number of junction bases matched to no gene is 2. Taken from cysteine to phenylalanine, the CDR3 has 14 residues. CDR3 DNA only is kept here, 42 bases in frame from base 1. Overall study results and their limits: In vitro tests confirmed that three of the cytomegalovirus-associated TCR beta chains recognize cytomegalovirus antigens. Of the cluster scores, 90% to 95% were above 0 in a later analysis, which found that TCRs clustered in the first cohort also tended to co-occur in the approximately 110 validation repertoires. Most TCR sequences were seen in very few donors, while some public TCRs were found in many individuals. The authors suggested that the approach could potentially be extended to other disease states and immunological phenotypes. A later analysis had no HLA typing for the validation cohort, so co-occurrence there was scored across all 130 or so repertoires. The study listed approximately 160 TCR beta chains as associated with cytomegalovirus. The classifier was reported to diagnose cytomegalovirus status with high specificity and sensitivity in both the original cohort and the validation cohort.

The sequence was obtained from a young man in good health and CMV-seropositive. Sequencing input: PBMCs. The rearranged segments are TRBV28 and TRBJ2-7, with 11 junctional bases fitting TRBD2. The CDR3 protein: CASSTTSGAYEQYF. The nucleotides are TGTGCCAGCAGTACGACTAGCGGGGCCTACGAGCAGTACTTC.